This TCR beta chain was found in a study of T cell changes during pregnancy in multiple sclerosis. Generated by immunoSEQ multiplex PCR, the TCRdb table keeps only in-frame clones and is missing some. The table has tens of thousands of clones, about nine tenths seen once. This CDR3 comprises 17 residues. Per germline, CDR1 LNHDA and CDR2 SQIVND (reference sequence). Trimming removed 3 bases from V and 3 bases from J, with 18 bases in between. This material consisted of CD4+ T cells from peripheral blood mononuclear cells, taken in the third trimester of pregnancy. The chain couples TRBV19 to TRBJ1-5; D gene uncertain. The receptor comes from a female donor with multiple sclerosis, enrolled in a pregnancy study. CDR3 sequence (DNA): TGTGCCAGTAGTATTAGGTTGCCTGGAGCGAACAATCAGCCCCAGCATTTT. Translation: CASSIRLPGANNQPQHF.